The 25 T cell receptor beta chains reported below all come from one sample, sequenced in a study of OX40 agonist ivuxolimab in advanced cancers. Sequencing was performed with immunoSEQ multiplex PCR; in TCRdb, only in-frame clones are kept and a portion is missing. The repertoire holds under 90,000 clones, over 85% seen once, with 0.15% to 0.2% in the top ten. The starting material was CD4+ or CD8+ T cells sorted from blood, obtained in a trial of the OX40 agonist ivuxolimab. These receptors were taken from an adult with an advanced solid tumor such as melanoma, head and neck, liver or kidney cancer.

The rearrangement links TRBV27 to TRBJ2-6; weak D call: TRBD1 (5 bases). Trimming shortened V by 5 bases and J by 0 bases, and 14 bases separated the two germline ends. The germline V gene has CDR1 MNHEY and CDR2 SMNVEV (reference sequence). This CDR3 region has 17 residues. CDR3 amino acids: CASSPMPRDSGANVLTF. The CDR3 bases are TGTGCCAGCAGTCCAATGCCCAGGGACTCTGGGGCCAACGTCCTGACTTTC.

The V and J genes are TRBV11-2 and TRBJ2-3; the match to TRBD1 covers 12 bases. J lost 1 base, V lost 4 bases, and 3 bases had no gene match. This CDR3 spans 16 amino acids. CDR1 SGHAT and CDR2 FQNNGV come from the germline V gene. The CDR3 coding sequence is TGTGCCAGCAGCTCGGGACAGGGGGCGCGCACAGATACGCAGTATTTT. Residues: CASSSGQGARTDTQYF.

The genes are TRBV19 and TRBJ1-1, with no clear D. Per the germline V gene, CDR1 is LNHDA and CDR2 is SQIVND (reference sequence). The CDR3 covers 14 residues. V was pared by 4 bases and J by 0 bases, with 9 bases between. CDR3 region: CASSTGRLNTEAFF. CDR3 DNA sequence: TGTGCCAGTAGTACAGGCAGATTGAACACTGAAGCTTTCTTT.

This clone has a handful of counts. This CDR3 reads CASRDALGGEQFF. The DNA of the CDR3 is TGCGCCAGCAGGGACGCATTAGGCGGGGAGCAGTTCTTC. The chain has TRBV5-1 and TRBJ2-1; tentative D call: TRBD2 (5 bases). The CDR3 loop spans 13 amino acids. CDR1 is SGHRS and CDR2 is YFSETQ in the germline V gene. V lost 5 bases and J 10 bases, leaving 16 bases between the germline ends.

V usage is TRBV5-1 and J usage is TRBJ1-1; D remains ambiguous. CDR3 size: 12 residues. Germline CDR1 SGHRS, CDR2 YFSETQ. V dropped 4 bases and J dropped 3 bases, with 7 bases sitting between them. The CDR3 region is CASSPDYTEAFF. The CDR3 DNA follows: TGCGCCAGCAGCCCGGACTACACTGAAGCTTTCTTT.

In this sample, this clone turned up once. V is TRBV5-4 and J is TRBJ1-1; 8 nucleotides align to TRBD1. There are 16 residues in the CDR3. The V and J ends lost 2 bases and 0 bases, in that order; junction bases with no gene match: 6. Germline loops: CDR1 SGHNT, CDR2 YYREEE (reference sequence). The CDR3 coding sequence is TGTGCCAGCAGCTTTCGGACAGGGAGCCTGAACACTGAAGCTTTCTTT. The encoded protein is CASSFRTGSLNTEAFF.

The rearrangement uses TRBV19 and TRBJ1-1; TRBD1 aligns across 7 bases. Unmatched junction bases numbered 9, after V lost 7 bases and J lost 10 bases. From germline, CDR1 is LNHDA and CDR2 SQIVND (reference sequence). The CDR3 length is 12 residues. CDR3 DNA: TGTGCCAGTACCCCAGGGACAGTAGGAGCTTTCTTT. Translation gives CASTPGTVGAFF.

For the CDR3, the DNA is TGCGCCAGCAGCCAAGATCCAGTGGTCGTGAACGGAAACACCATATATTTT. Its protein product is CASSQDPVVVNGNTIYF. The chain couples TRBV4-1 to TRBJ1-3; D uncertain. V lost 0 bases, J lost 4 bases, and 16 bases lay in between. The CDR3 runs 17 residues. Germline lookup yields CDR1 MGHRA and CDR2 YSYEKL.

The chain employs TRBV5-1 and TRBJ2-3, with D perhaps TRBD1 or TRBD2 (5 bases each). This CDR3 is 14 amino acids long. V shed 6 bases and J shed 2 bases, with 13 bases lying between them. CDR1 is SGHRS, CDR2 YFSETQ, per germline. CDR3 region: CASTSGTLTDTQYF. CDR3 nucleotide sequence: TGCGCCAGCACCTCCGGGACGCTCACAGATACGCAGTATTTT.

The V gene is TRBV5-7, the J gene TRBJ2-6, with D unresolved. TRBV5-7 carries the ORF label, with uncertain function. V shed 5 bases and J shed 2 bases, with 5 bases lying between them. CDR3 length: 13 amino acids. CDR3 DNA sequence: TGTGCCAGCAGGTTTGCTGGGGCCAACGTCCTGACTTTC. Its translation is CASRFAGANVLTF.

The chain joins TRBV9 to TRBJ2-5; 8 nucleotides align to TRBD2. This CDR3 is 13 amino acids long. CDR1 SGDLS and CDR2 YYNGEE come from the germline V gene. After removal of 4 bases from V and 3 bases from J, the junction contained 2 bases not matched to a gene. CDR3 loop: CASSKLAEETQYF. In nucleotides, the CDR3 is TGTGCCAGCAGCAAACTAGCGGAAGAGACCCAGTACTTC.

CDR3 region: CASSLVAVTDTQYF. CDR3 coding DNA: TGCGCCAGCAGCTTGGTGGCTGTCACAGATACGCAGTATTTT. The rearrangement joins TRBV5-1 to TRBJ2-3; D unclear. Germline V gene sequence: CDR1 SGHRS, CDR2 YFSETQ. The CDR3 loop spans 14 amino acids. Trimming took 0 bases from V and 2 from J, leaving 7 bases between them.

V is TRBV6-1 and J is TRBJ2-1; 8 bases match TRBD2. The CDR3 consists of 14 residues. Germline-derived CDR1 and CDR2 are MNHNS and SASEGT. The ends lost 2 bases at V and 14 bases at J; junction bases unmatched: 11. CDR3 in DNA: TGTGCCAGCAGTGAAAGGTGGAGCGGGGGATGGGAGTTCTTC. The encoded protein is CASSERWSGGWEFF.

The chain couples TRBV19 to TRBJ2-2; 7 positions agree with TRBD2. CDR1 and CDR2 from the germline V gene are LNHDA and SQIVND (reference sequence). The CDR3 loop spans 14 amino acids. V lost 4 bases and J lost 4; bases outside the gene matches: 3. CDR3 in DNA: TGTGCCAGTAGTACTGCTAGCGGCACCGGGGAGCTGTTTTTT. The encoded protein is CASSTASGTGELFF.

V and J are TRBV19 and TRBJ1-2; D might be TRBD1 (5 bases). V was trimmed by 9 bases and J by 1 base, leaving 12 bases between them. Per germline, CDR1 LNHDA and CDR2 SQIVND (reference sequence). The CDR3 consists of 13 residues. This chain's CDR3 is CASGKQGNYGYTF. CDR3 DNA sequence: TGTGCCAGCGGGAAGCAGGGTAACTATGGCTACACCTTC.

To note about this clone: Other DNA sequences in this sample translate to the same CDR3. The chain has TRBV19 and TRBJ2-7; TRBD1 aligns across 10 bases. The trim removed 1 base at V and 5 bases at J, leaving 5 bases unmatched. The CDR3 covers 15 residues. CDR1 and CDR2 (germline): LNHDA, SQIVND (reference sequence). CDR3 nucleotides: TGTGCCAGTAGTATAGGCCGGGACAGGGGCCACGAGCAGTACTTC. Translation: CASSIGRDRGHEQYF.

The chain couples TRBV6-1 to TRBJ2-3; no firm D call. Germline V CDR1 and CDR2: MNHNS, SASEGT. The CDR3 sequence is 12 residues long. V lost 10 bases and J lost 1, with 9 bases in between. This CDR3 is CATSRGTDTQYF. Written as DNA, the CDR3 is TGTGCCACCTCCCGAGGCACAGATACGCAGTATTTT.

DNA of the CDR3: TGTGCCAGCAGTCCCTTGGGCTCAAATAACAATGAGCAGTTCTTC. This translates into CASSPLGSNNNEQFF. The V and J genes are TRBV28 and TRBJ2-1; no firm D call. Germline lookup yields CDR1 MDHEN and CDR2 SYDVKM. Trimming removed 5 bases at V and 5 bases at J, with 16 bases between. The CDR3 is made up of 15 amino acids. Supplemented by reference TRBV28 and TRBJ2-1, the full variable domain reads DVKVTQSSRYLVKRTGEKVFLECVQDMDHENMFWYRQDPGLGLRLIYFSYDVKMKEKGDIPEGYSVSREKKERFSLILESASTNQTSMYLCASSPLGSNNNEQFFGPGTRLTVL.

This chain connects TRBV5-1 to TRBJ2-5, with 11 positions matching TRBD2. Per the germline V gene, CDR1 is SGHRS and CDR2 is YFSETQ. The CDR3 contains 15 residues. The J segment lost 2 bases and the V segment lost 4 bases, leaving 4 bases of the junction unmatched. CDR3 residues: CASSPGTSGQETQYF. The DNA of the CDR3 is TGCGCCAGCAGCCCGGGGACTAGCGGACAAGAGACCCAGTACTTC.

The genes are TRBV18 and TRBJ1-1, with 8 bases aligning to TRBD1. This CDR3 is built from 15 residues. V shed 3 bases and J 7 bases; nucleotides not matched to a gene: 10. Germline V gene sequence: CDR1 KGHSH, CDR2 LQKENI. The CDR3 region has the DNA TGTGCCAGCTCACCCCAATCAGGGGGCGGACATGAAGCTTTCTTT. Protein product: CASSPQSGGGHEAFF.

V is TRBV27 and J is TRBJ2-2, with D perhaps being TRBD1 or TRBD2 (5 bases each). The germline V gene encodes CDR1 MNHEY and CDR2 SMNVEV (reference sequence). V dropped 6 bases and J dropped 6 bases, with 14 bases sitting between them. The CDR3 has 14 amino acids. In DNA, the CDR3 is TGTGCCAGCAGAACAACAGGACTCCCCGGGGAGCTGTTTTTT. Residues: CASRTTGLPGELFF.

This sequence joins TRBV19 and TRBJ1-5; 7 bases map to TRBD1. The ends lost 7 bases at V and 9 bases at J; junction bases unmatched: 18. The germline CDR1 and CDR2 sequences are LNHDA and SQIVND (reference sequence). The CDR3 totals 16 residues. This chain's CDR3 is CASTDQGGGPSGPQHF. As DNA, the CDR3 is TGTGCCAGTACCGACCAGGGGGGGGGACCTTCGGGGCCCCAGCATTTT.

The gene calls are TRBV9 and TRBJ2-1; tentatively, D is TRBD1 or TRBD2 (5 bases each). Trimming pared 0 bases from V and 3 bases from J, leaving 10 bases between. The CDR3 is made up of 15 amino acids. Germline V CDR1 and CDR2: SGDLS, YYNGEE. In DNA form, the CDR3 reads TGTGCCAGCAGCGTAGGGGGACGGAGCTACAATGAGCAGTTCTTC. This sequence encodes CASSVGGRSYNEQFF.

The chain joins TRBV5-4 to TRBJ2-1, with TRBD2 identical over 9 bases. V shed 4 bases, J shed 7 bases, and the junction held 15 bases outside the gene matches. Germline CDR1 and CDR2: SGHNT and YYREEE (reference sequence). The CDR3 contains 17 residues. This CDR3 is CASSPTSGHPGGNEQFF. The DNA for the CDR3 is TGTGCCAGCAGCCCAACTAGCGGGCACCCAGGGGGGAATGAGCAGTTCTTC.

The V gene is TRBV30, the J gene TRBJ1-6, with TRBD1 as a possible D gene (5 bases). V lost 6 bases, J lost 6 bases, and 12 bases lay in between. The CDR3 is 13 amino acids. Germline-derived CDR1 and CDR2 are GTSNPN and SVGIG (reference sequence). For the CDR3, the DNA is TGTGCCTGCCCCGGGACGGCTAATTCACCCCTCCACTTT. It yields the protein CACPGTANSPLHF.